This is a list of T cell receptor beta chains from one sample in a study of T cell responses to AZD1222 COVID-19 vaccine. TCRdb's table, derived via immunoSEQ multiplex PCR, lists solely in-frame clones and lacks some. The repertoire consists of about 110,000 clones, with about 91% occurring once and the leading ten covering 5.5% to 7.5%. The sample consisted of peripheral blood, taken 28 days after the second AZD1222 dose. The receptors come from an adult who received the AZD1222 COVID-19 vaccine. Each CDR3 is given with its conserved first and last residue. A D gene is named only where the DNA matches it firmly. Only some rows state a clone size, as once, few, many or a class for expanded clones.

v_gene	abundance	j_gene	d_gene	CDR3aa	CDR3nt
TRBV28	.	TRBJ1-2	.	CASHMGFYGYTF	TGTGCCAGCCACATGGGGTTCTATGGCTACACCTTC
TRBV27	.	TRBJ2-3	TRBD2	CASRGSGGLRTDTQYF	TGTGCCAGCAGAGGTAGCGGGGGACTACGCACAGATACGCAGTATTTT
TRBV6-1	.	TRBJ1-4	.	CASSQASTGANEKLFF	TGTGCCAGCAGTCAAGCCAGTACGGGGGCTAATGAAAAACTGTTTTTT
TRBV27	few	TRBJ2-1	TRBD2	CASISGGRGEQFF	TGTGCCAGCATTAGCGGGGGGAGAGGCGAGCAGTTCTTC
TRBV11-2	many	TRBJ2-7	TRBD1	CASSLFPGTGSREQYF	TGTGCCAGCAGCCTTTTTCCCGGGACAGGGAGTCGCGAGCAGTACTTC
TRBV7-6	.	TRBJ1-6	TRBD1	CASSLRTGGSPLHF	TGTGCCAGCAGCTTACGGACAGGGGGGTCACCCCTCCACTTT
TRBV18	.	TRBJ1-1	.	CASSPQWDTNTEAFF	TGTGCCAGCTCACCACAATGGGACACCAACACTGAAGCTTTCTTT
TRBV19	.	TRBJ1-1	.	CASHPGMNTEAFF	TGTGCCAGTCACCCGGGCATGAACACTGAAGCTTTCTTT
TRBV28	few	TRBJ1-5	TRBD1	CASRPTGTGGFNQPQHF	TGTGCCAGCAGACCCACGGGGACAGGGGGCTTTAATCAGCCCCAGCATTTT
TRBV12-3/TRBV12-4	.	TRBJ1-2	TRBD1	CASSLRQGRGYTF	TGTGCCAGCAGTTTGAGACAGGGCCGGGGCTACACCTTC
TRBV20-1	.	TRBJ2-3	.	CSAKSRDTQYF	TGCAGTGCTAAATCGAGGGATACGCAGTATTTT
TRBV27	.	TRBJ2-1	.	CASSLPSNNEQFF	TGTGCCAGCAGTTTACCTTCTAACAATGAGCAGTTCTTC
TRBV2	.	TRBJ2-5	TRBD1	CASSGQGVGSAQYF	TGTGCCAGCAGCGGACAGGGGGTGGGGTCGGCCCAGTACTTC
TRBV6-6	.	TRBJ1-1	.	CASSQRAAGAEGEAFF	TGTGCCAGCAGTCAACGGGCGGCAGGGGCCGAGGGTGAAGCTTTCTTT
TRBV7-2	.	TRBJ1-2	.	CASNSGLANYGYTF	TGTGCCAGTAATTCAGGGTTAGCTAACTATGGCTACACCTTC
TRBV6-2/TRBV6-3	.	TRBJ2-1	TRBD2	CASSTVWTRHNEQFF	TGTGCCAGCAGTACGGTTTGGACTAGACACAATGAGCAGTTCTTC
TRBV6-5	.	TRBJ2-1	TRBD1	CASSYEGASNEQFF	TGTGCCAGCAGTTACGAGGGGGCCTCAAATGAGCAGTTCTTC
TRBV4-2	.	TRBJ1-3	.	CASSQAAVSSGNTIYF	TGTGCCAGCAGCCAAGCGGCAGTATCCTCTGGAAACACCATATATTTT
TRBV3-1/TRBV3-2	.	TRBJ1-2	.	CASSQDEFYGYTF	TGTGCCAGCAGCCAAGATGAATTCTATGGCTACACCTTC
TRBV19	.	TRBJ2-5	.	CASSIVPGHQETQYF	TGTGCCAGTAGTATAGTCCCGGGGCACCAAGAGACCCAGTACTTC
TRBV10-3	.	TRBJ2-1	TRBD2	CAISGSSGGATASYNEQFF	TGTGCCATCAGTGGTAGTAGCGGGGGGGCCACGGCCAGCTACAATGAGCAGTTCTTC
TRBV12-2	once	TRBJ2-2	.	CASRCSRDKNTGELFF	TGTGCAAGTCGCTGCTCCCGGGACAAGAACACCGGGGAGCTGTTTTTT
TRBV30	.	TRBJ2-5	.	CAWRPTPGVAETQYF	TGTGCCTGGAGGCCAACCCCAGGGGTGGCAGAGACCCAGTACTTC
TRBV5-4	.	TRBJ2-7	TRBD2	CASSLGSGGTSYEQYF	TGTGCCAGCAGCTTGGGCAGCGGGGGGACCTCCTACGAGCAGTACTTC
TRBV18	.	TRBJ2-5	.	CASSQGSNQETQYF	TGTGCCAGCTCACAGGGAAGTAATCAAGAGACCCAGTACTTC
TRBV6-5	.	TRBJ2-2	.	CASSNTGELFF	TGTGCCAGCAGTAACACCGGGGAGCTGTTTTTT
TRBV7-2	.	TRBJ2-3	TRBD2	CASSRSSGGPDTQYF	TGTGCCAGCAGCCGTTCTAGCGGGGGGCCCGATACGCAGTATTTT
TRBV10-3	.	TRBJ2-7	.	CAISRDKNYEQYF	TGTGCCATCAGCCGCGACAAGAACTACGAGCAGTACTTC
TRBV12-3/TRBV12-4	.	TRBJ1-2	.	CATRVDYGYTF	TGTGCCACCCGGGTGGACTATGGCTACACCTTC
TRBV6-5	.	TRBJ1-6	.	CASSYSQVSPLHF	TGTGCCAGCAGTTACTCGCAGGTCTCACCCCTCCACTTT
TRBV7-3	.	TRBJ1-6	TRBD1	CASSYGQGSCHF	TGTGCCAGCAGTTACGGACAGGGGAGTTGCCACTTT
TRBV27	.	TRBJ2-1	TRBD2	CAIRTSGGQSDTYNEQFF	TGTGCCATCCGGACTAGCGGGGGGCAATCTGACACCTACAATGAGCAGTTCTTC
TRBV6-2/TRBV6-3	.	TRBJ1-6	.	CASSYYLQEPLHF	TGTGCCAGCAGTTACTACCTGCAGGAACCCCTCCACTTT
TRBV2	.	TRBJ1-2	.	CASSTDSFLNYGYTF	TGTGCCAGCAGTACGGACAGTTTCCTTAACTATGGCTACACCTTC
TRBV10-3	.	TRBJ1-2	.	CAIKGMASQGVGYTF	TGTGCCATCAAAGGTATGGCCTCGCAGGGAGTTGGCTACACCTTC
TRBV4-3	.	TRBJ1-5	.	CASSQDLGGYNQPQHF	TGCGCCAGCAGCCAAGATTTGGGCGGATATAATCAGCCCCAGCATTTT
TRBV20-1	once	TRBJ1-1	.	CSASTRMNTEAFF	TGCAGTGCTAGTACCAGAATGAACACTGAAGCTTTCTTT
TRBV6-1	.	TRBJ1-5	TRBD1	CASSETGGIGPQHF	TGTGCCAGCAGTGAGACAGGGGGCATAGGGCCCCAGCATTTT
TRBV29-1	.	TRBJ2-7	.	CSVDMGLRGEQYF	TGCAGCGTTGATATGGGGTTGCGGGGCGAGCAGTACTTC
TRBV10-2	.	TRBJ2-7	TRBD1	CASSEGDRGLSYEQYF	TGCGCCAGCAGTGAAGGGGACAGGGGGTTGTCCTACGAGCAGTACTTC
TRBV6-5	.	TRBJ2-3	TRBD1	CASSYGLTGGGDTQYF	TGTGCCAGCAGTTACGGTTTGACAGGGGGGGGAGATACGCAGTATTTT
TRBV6-5	few	TRBJ1-6	TRBD1	CASSWDRNSPLHF	TGTGCCAGCAGTTGGGACAGAAATTCACCCCTCCACTTT
TRBV4-3	.	TRBJ1-1	.	CASSQGLSATEAFF	TGCGCCAGCAGCCAAGGTCTTTCGGCCACTGAAGCTTTCTTT